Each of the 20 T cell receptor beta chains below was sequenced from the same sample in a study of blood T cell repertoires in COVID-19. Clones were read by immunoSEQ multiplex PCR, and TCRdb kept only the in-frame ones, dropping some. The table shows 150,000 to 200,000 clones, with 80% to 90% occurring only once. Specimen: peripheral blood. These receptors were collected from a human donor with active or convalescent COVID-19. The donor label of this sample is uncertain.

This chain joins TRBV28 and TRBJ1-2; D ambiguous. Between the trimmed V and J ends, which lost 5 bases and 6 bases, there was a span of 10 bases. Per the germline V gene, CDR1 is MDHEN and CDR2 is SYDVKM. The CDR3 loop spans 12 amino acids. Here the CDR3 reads CASSGIQDGYTF. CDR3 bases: TGTGCCAGCAGTGGCATACAAGATGGCTACACCTTC.

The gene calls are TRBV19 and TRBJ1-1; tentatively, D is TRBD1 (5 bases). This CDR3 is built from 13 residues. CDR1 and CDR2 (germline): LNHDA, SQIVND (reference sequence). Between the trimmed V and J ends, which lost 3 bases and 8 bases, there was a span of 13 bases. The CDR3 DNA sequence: TGTGCCAGTAGTATGGTAGGGGCTGGGGAAGCTTTCTTT. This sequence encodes CASSMVGAGEAFF.

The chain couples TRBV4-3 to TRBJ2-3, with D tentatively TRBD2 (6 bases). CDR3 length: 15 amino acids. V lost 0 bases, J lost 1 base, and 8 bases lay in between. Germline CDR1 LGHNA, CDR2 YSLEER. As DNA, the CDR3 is TGCGCCAGCAGCCAAGATAAGCGGGGCACAGATACGCAGTATTTT. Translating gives CASSQDKRGTDTQYF.

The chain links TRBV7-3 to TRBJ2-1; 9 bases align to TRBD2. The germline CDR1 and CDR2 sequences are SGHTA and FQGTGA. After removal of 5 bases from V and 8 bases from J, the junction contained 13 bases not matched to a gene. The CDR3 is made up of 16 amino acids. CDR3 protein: CASSGTRLAVPHEQFF. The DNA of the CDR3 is TGTGCCAGCAGCGGAACGAGACTAGCGGTACCCCATGAGCAGTTCTTC.

The CDR3 DNA reads as TGTGCCAGCAGCCGATGGACTAGCGGCTACGAGCAGTACTTC. Translated: CASSRWTSGYEQYF. The chain employs TRBV11-2 and TRBJ2-7, with TRBD2 matching 10 bases. V dropped 5 bases and J dropped 3; count of bases not matched to a gene: 4. CDR1 is SGHAT and CDR2 is FQNNGV in the germline V gene. The CDR3 sequence is 14 residues long.

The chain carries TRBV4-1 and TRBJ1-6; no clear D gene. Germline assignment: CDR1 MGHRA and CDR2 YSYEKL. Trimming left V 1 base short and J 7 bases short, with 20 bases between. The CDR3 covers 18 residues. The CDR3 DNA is TGCGCCAGCAGCCAAGGCCCAGGCCTCCCGATCGTAAATTCACCCCTCCACTTT. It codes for CASSQGPGLPIVNSPLHF.

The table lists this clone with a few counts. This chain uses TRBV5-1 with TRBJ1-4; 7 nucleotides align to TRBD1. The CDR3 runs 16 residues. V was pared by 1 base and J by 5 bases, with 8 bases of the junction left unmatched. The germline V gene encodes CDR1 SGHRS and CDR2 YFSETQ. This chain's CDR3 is CASSLRSGGMNEKLFF. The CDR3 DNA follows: TGCGCCAGCAGCTTGCGATCAGGGGGAATGAATGAAAAACTGTTTTTT.

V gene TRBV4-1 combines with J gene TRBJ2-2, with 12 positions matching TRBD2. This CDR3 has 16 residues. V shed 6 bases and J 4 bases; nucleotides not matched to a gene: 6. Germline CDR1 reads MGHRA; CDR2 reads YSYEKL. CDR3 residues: CASRETSGRFTGELFF. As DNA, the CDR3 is TGCGCCAGCAGGGAAACTAGCGGGAGGTTCACCGGGGAGCTGTTTTTT.

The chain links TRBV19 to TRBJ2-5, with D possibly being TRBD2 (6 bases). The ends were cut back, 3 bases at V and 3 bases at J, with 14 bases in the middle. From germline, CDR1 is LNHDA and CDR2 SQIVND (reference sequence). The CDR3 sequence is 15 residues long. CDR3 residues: CASSISGGSKETQYF. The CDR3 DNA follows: TGTGCCAGTAGTATTTCTGGGGGGAGCAAAGAGACCCAGTACTTC.

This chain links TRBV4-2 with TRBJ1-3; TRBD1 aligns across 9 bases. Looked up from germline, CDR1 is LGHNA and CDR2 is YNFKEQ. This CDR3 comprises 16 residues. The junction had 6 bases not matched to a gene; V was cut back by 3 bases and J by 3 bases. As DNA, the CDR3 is TGTGCCAGCAGCCAGAAGACAGGGGGAGTTGGAAACACCATATATTTT. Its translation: CASSQKTGGVGNTIYF.

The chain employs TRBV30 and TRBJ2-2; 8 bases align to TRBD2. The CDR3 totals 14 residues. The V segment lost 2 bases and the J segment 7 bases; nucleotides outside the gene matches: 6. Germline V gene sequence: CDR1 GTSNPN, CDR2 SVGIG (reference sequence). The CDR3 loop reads CAWSRRGALGELFF. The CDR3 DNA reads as TGTGCCTGGAGTCGGCGGGGGGCGCTCGGGGAGCTGTTTTTT.

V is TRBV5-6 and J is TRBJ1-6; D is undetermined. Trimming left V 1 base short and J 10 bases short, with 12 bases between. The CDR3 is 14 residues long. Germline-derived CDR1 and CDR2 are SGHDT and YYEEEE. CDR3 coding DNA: TGTGCCAGCAGCTTGTTCTGGGGAGGGTCACCCCTCCACTTT. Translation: CASSLFWGGSPLHF.

CDR3 residues: CASSSGTSGRIQYF. CDR3 nucleotides: TGTGCCAGCAGTTCCGGGACTAGCGGGAGGATCCAGTATTTT. The J gene is TRBJ2-3, the V gene TRBV27; 15 nucleotides agree with TRBD2. The CDR3 has 14 amino acids. Trimming removed 4 bases from V and 12 bases from J; junction bases left unmatched: 5. CDR1 is MNHEY, CDR2 SMNVEV, per germline (reference sequence).

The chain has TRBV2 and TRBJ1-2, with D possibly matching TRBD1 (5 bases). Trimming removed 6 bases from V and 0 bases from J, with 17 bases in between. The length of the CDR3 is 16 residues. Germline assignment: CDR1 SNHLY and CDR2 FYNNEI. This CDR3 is CASRSMIRAANYGYTF. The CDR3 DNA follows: TGTGCCAGCAGGAGTATGATCAGGGCGGCTAACTATGGCTACACCTTC.

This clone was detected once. CDR3 residues: CASSPFSTGELFF. The CDR3 region has the DNA TGTGCCAGCAGTCCCTTTAGTACCGGGGAGCTGTTTTTT. The rearrangement links TRBV28 to TRBJ2-2; D is unresolved. Trimming removed 5 bases from V and 5 bases from J, with 9 bases in between. Germline assignment: CDR1 MDHEN and CDR2 SYDVKM. This CDR3 contains 13 residues.

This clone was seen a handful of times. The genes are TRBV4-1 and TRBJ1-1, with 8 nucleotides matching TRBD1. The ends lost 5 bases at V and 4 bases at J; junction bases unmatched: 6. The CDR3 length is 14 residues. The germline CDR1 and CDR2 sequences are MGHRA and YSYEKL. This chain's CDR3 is CASSARQGSTEAFF. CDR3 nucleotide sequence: TGCGCCAGCAGCGCTAGACAGGGGAGCACTGAAGCTTTCTTT.

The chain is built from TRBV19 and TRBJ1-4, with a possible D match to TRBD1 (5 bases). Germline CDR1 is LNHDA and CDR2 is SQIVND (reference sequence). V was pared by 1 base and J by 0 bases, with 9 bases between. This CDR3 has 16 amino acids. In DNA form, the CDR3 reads TGTGCCAGTAGTATAGCAAAGACAGCAACTAATGAAAAACTGTTTTTT. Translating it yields CASSIAKTATNEKLFF. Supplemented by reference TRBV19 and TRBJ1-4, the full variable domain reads DGGITQSPKYLFRKEGQNVTLSCEQNLNHDAMYWYRQDPGQGLRLIYYSQIVNDFQKGDIAEGYSVSREKKESFPLTVTSAQKNPTAFYLCASSIAKTATNEKLFFGSGTQLSVL.

The CDR3 protein is CASSHGDSSSYEQYF. The CDR3 bases are TGTGCCAGCAGCCATGGGGACTCCAGCTCCTACGAGCAGTACTTC. V gene TRBV3-1 (or the pseudogene TRBV3-2) combines with J gene TRBJ2-7; tentative D call: TRBD2 (6 bases). With 3 bases removed from V and 0 bases from J, the gap between germline ends came to 12 bases. Germline V gives CDR1 LGHDT, CDR2 YNNKEL (reference sequence). This CDR3 contains 15 residues.

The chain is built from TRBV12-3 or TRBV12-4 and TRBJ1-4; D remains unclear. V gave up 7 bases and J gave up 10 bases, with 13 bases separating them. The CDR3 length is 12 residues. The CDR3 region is CASKLGRGKLFF. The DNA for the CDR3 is TGTGCCAGCAAACTAGGACGTGGAAAACTGTTTTTT.

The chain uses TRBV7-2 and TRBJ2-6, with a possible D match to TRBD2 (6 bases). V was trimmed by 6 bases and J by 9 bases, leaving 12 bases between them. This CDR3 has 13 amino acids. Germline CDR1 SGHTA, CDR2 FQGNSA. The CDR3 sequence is CASRPAGFNVLTF. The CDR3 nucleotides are TGTGCCAGCAGACCCGCGGGGTTCAACGTCCTGACTTTC.